The 17 T cell receptor beta chains listed next were all sequenced from one sample in a study of Graves' ophthalmopathy and Graves' hyperthyroidism. Scientists amplified the TCR beta CDR3 regions from RNA transcripts. HTBI primers served in a first-round RT-PCR, which a second-round multiplex PCR followed. Using its own MiXCR run on the multiplex PCR reads, TCRdb lists one record per CDR3 protein. The sample holds hundreds of thousands of distinct CDR3 sequences; around 21% are singletons and the top ten take roughly 3.2%. The sample comprised peripheral blood. Receptor source: a woman between 18 and 29 years old with stable Graves' hyperthyroidism.

In this sample, this clonotype turned up a few times. The germline gene is not matched at one end of the junction; a read error may be the cause. The V and J genes are TRBV27 and TRBJ2-4; perhaps TRBD1 as D (6 bases). The CDR3 consists of 13 residues. From germline, CDR1 is MNHEY and CDR2 SMNVEV (reference sequence). CDR3 in DNA: TGTGCCAGCAGTCCGAGGACAGCGGACATTAAGTACTTC. It is translated as CASSPRTADIKYF.

This clonotype was seen repeatedly, ten times or more. J is TRBJ2-7 and V is TRBV6-4; 9 nucleotides line up with TRBD2. V shed 3 bases, J shed 5 bases, and the junction held 5 bases outside the gene matches. Germline CDR1 MRHNA, CDR2 SNTAGT. This CDR3 has 14 residues. The CDR3 coding sequence is TGTGCCAGCAGTGAAGCGGGGGGTTCGAACGAGCAGTACTTC. Encoded protein: CASSEAGGSNEQYF.

The chain is built from TRBV10-2 and TRBJ2-1, with TRBD2 matching over 11 bases. After removal of 0 bases from V and 9 bases from J, the junction contained 7 bases not matched to a gene. CDR1 and CDR2 from the germline V gene are WSHSY and SAAADI. This CDR3 contains 16 residues. This chain's CDR3 is CASSESVTSGKSEQFF. CDR3 nucleotide sequence: TGCGCCAGCAGTGAGTCTGTGACTAGCGGGAAAAGTGAGCAGTTCTTC.

The sample holds many counts of this clonotype. CDR3 residues: CAWSVRRDTEAFF. For the CDR3, the DNA is TGTGCCTGGAGTGTACGGAGGGACACTGAAGCTTTCTTT. V and J are TRBV30 and TRBJ1-1, with D unclear. V lost 0 bases and J 3 bases, leaving 8 bases between the germline ends. Germline CDR1 is GTSNPN and CDR2 is SVGIG (reference sequence). There are 13 residues in the CDR3.

This clonotype was detected ten times or more. The CDR3 is CSASGRVTDTQYF. The CDR3 nucleotides are TGCAGTGCTAGCGGGAGGGTGACAGATACGCAGTATTTT. The rearrangement uses TRBV20-1 and TRBJ2-3; 8 bases are a match to TRBD2. Looked up from germline, CDR1 is DFQATT and CDR2 is SNEGSKA (reference sequence). The CDR3 length is 13 residues. J gave up 3 bases and V 3 bases, and 2 bases lay outside the gene matches.

This clonotype has a count of ten or more. The CDR3 region is CASSQLTGNYGYTF. The CDR3 DNA is TGTGCCAGCAGCCAATTAACAGGGAACTATGGCTACACCTTC. This chain uses TRBV27 with TRBJ1-2; D is perhaps TRBD1 (6 bases). Trimming pared 6 bases from V and 2 bases from J, leaving 13 bases between. Germline V gives CDR1 MNHEY, CDR2 SMNVEV (reference sequence). This CDR3 comprises 14 residues.

This clonotype was picked up many times. This rearrangement joins TRBV6-1 to TRBJ1-1, with 8 nucleotides matching TRBD1. Germline trimming cut 6 bases from V and 5 bases from J; bases unmatched to any gene: 8. Per the germline V gene, CDR1 is MNHNS and CDR2 is SASEGT. The CDR3 spans 14 residues. CDR3 region: CASRLDRVDTEAFF. The CDR3 DNA reads TGTGCCAGCAGGCTGGACAGGGTAGATACTGAAGCTTTCTTT.

This clonotype was detected ten times or more. The V gene is TRBV9, the J gene TRBJ1-2; TRBD1 aligns across 8 bases. In germline, CDR1 is SGDLS, CDR2 YYNGEE. With 2 bases clipped from V and 7 bases from J, the junction kept 4 bases outside the gene matches. The CDR3 sequence is 13 residues long. CDR3 in DNA: TGTGCCAGCAGCGTTGGCGACAGGGGTGGCTACACCTTC. Protein sequence: CASSVGDRGGYTF.

The chain joins TRBV30 to TRBJ1-2; no definite D call. V dropped 3 bases and J dropped 4 bases, with 12 bases sitting between them. This CDR3 spans 13 amino acids. Germline CDR1 and CDR2: GTSNPN and SVGIG (reference sequence). In DNA, the CDR3 is TGTGCCTGGAGGCCATCCGACTCCTATGGCTACACCTTC. Its protein product is CAWRPSDSYGYTF.

This clonotype was picked up many times. The CDR3 DNA sequence: TGCAGTGCTAGAGGAGCCTACAATCAGCCCCAGCATTTT. Amino acid sequence: CSARGAYNQPQHF. The genes are TRBV20-1 and TRBJ1-5; D uncertain. In germline, CDR1 is DFQATT, CDR2 SNEGSKA (reference sequence). This CDR3 comprises 13 residues. V was pared by 1 base and J by 3 bases, with 7 bases between.

This chain links TRBV6-5 with TRBJ2-3, with 7 bases aligning to TRBD2. V shed 6 bases and J 5 bases; nucleotides not matched to a gene: 5. This CDR3 spans 13 amino acids. CDR1 is MNHEY and CDR2 is SVGAGI in the germline V gene. For the CDR3, the DNA is TGTGCCAGCAGCGCCGTAGCGGGAGATACGCAGTATTTT. Protein product: CASSAVAGDTQYF.

This clonotype was counted many times. The chain recombines TRBV29-1 with TRBJ2-7, with D possibly called TRBD1 or TRBD2 (5 bases each). Germline V gene lookup returns CDR1 SQVTM and CDR2 ANQGSEA. This CDR3 contains 13 residues. V was shortened by 4 bases and J by 2 bases, with 12 bases between the two germline ends. Written as DNA, the CDR3 is TGCAGCGTTGCATCGGGACCGACCTACGAGCAGTACTTC. Its translation is CSVASGPTYEQYF.

In its sample, this clonotype was seen many times. The V gene is TRBV10-2, the J gene TRBJ1-2; D possibly corresponds to TRBD1 (5 bases). CDR3 length equals 14 residues. From germline, CDR1 is WSHSY and CDR2 SAAADI. V was cut by 5 bases and J by 8 bases, with 18 bases left in between. For the CDR3, the DNA is TGCGCCAGCAGTTACTCTGACAGCCCTTGGGGCTACACCTTC. Translating gives CASSYSDSPWGYTF.

The chain is built from TRBV12-3 or TRBV12-4 and TRBJ1-2; no reliable D call. The CDR3 covers 13 residues. Deletions cut 6 bases from V and 8 bases from J, with 16 bases between. The CDR3 sequence is CASSFGSAGGYTF. As DNA, the CDR3 is TGTGCCAGCAGCTTCGGGTCAGCTGGGGGCTACACCTTC.

The chain is built from TRBV12-3 or TRBV12-4 and TRBJ1-6; D perhaps matches TRBD1 (5 bases). This CDR3 is built from 14 residues. Trimming removed 3 bases from V and 11 bases from J, with 14 bases in between. The CDR3 protein is CASSLAGERPPLHF. The CDR3 DNA is TGTGCCAGCAGTTTGGCGGGGGAGCGGCCACCCCTCCACTTT.

On this clonotype: One base away lies a much larger clone, so this may be a sequencing read error. This CDR3 reads CASSSIGRVGYTF. CDR3 nucleotides: TGTGCCAGCAGTTCTATTGGGCGGGTGGGCTACACCTTC. The chain couples TRBV6-5 to TRBJ1-2, with D hard to call. Germline values: CDR1 MNHEY, CDR2 SVGAGI. V lost 4 bases and J 8 bases, leaving 14 bases between the germline ends. The CDR3 has 13 residues.

Points on this clonotype: A much larger clone lies a single base off, so this may be a read error. J is TRBJ1-1 and V is TRBV12-3 or TRBV12-4; a weak D match, TRBD1 (6 bases). The CDR3 extends over 12 amino acids. The V and J ends lost 5 bases and 10 bases respectively, with 14 bases between them. As DNA, the CDR3 is TGTGCCAGCAGTGATCAGGGGCACCGAGCTTTCTTT. Encoded protein: CASSDQGHRAFF.